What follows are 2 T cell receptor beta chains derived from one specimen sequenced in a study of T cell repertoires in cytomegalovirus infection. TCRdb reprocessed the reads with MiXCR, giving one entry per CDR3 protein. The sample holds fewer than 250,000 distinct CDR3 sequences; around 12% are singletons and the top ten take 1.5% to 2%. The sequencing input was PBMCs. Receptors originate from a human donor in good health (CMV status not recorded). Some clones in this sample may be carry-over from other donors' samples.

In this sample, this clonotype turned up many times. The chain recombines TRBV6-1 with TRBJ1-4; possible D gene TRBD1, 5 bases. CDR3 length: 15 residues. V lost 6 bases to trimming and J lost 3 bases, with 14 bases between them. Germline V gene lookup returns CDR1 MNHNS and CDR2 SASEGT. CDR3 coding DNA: TGTGCCAGCAGAACTTCAGGGATGTCTAATGAAAAACTGTTTTTT. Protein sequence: CASRTSGMSNEKLFF.

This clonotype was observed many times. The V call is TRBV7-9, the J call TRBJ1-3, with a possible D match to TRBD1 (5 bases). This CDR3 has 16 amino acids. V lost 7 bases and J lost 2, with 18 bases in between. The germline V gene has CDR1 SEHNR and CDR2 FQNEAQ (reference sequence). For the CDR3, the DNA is TGTGCCAGCACCTTCGGACAAGCTAACCCTGGAAACACCATATATTTT. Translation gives CASTFGQANPGNTIYF.